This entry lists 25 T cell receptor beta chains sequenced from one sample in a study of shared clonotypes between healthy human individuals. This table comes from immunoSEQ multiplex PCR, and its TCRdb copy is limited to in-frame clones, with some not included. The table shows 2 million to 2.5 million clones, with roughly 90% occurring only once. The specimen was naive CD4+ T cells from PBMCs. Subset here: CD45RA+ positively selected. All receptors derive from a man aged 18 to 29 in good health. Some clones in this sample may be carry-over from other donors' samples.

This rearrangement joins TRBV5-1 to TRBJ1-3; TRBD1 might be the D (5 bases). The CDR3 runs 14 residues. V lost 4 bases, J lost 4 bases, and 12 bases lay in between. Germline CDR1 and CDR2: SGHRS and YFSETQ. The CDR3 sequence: CASSAGTEGNTIYF. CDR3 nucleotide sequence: TGCGCCAGCAGCGCTGGGACGGAGGGAAACACCATATATTTT.

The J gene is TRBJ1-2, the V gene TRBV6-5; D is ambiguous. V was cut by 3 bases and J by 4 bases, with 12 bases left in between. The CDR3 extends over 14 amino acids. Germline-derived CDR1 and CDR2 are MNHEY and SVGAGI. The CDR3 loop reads CASSYILGAYGYTF. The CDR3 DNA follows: TGTGCCAGCAGTTATATACTAGGTGCCTATGGCTACACCTTC.

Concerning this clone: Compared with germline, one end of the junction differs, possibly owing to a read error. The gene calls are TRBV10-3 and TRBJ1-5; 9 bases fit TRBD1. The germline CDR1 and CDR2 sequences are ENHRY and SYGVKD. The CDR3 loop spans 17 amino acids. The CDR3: CASSGTGTGRGNQPQHF. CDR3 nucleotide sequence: TGTGCCAGCAGTGGGACCGGGACAGGGAGAGGCAATCAGCCCCAGCATTTT.

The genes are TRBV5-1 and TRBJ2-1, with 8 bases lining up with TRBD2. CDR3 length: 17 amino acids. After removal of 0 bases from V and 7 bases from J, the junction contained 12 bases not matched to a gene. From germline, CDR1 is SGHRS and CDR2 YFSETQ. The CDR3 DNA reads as TGCGCCAGCAGCTTGGTGGGTTCAAGCGGGAGTAAGAATGAGCAGTTCTTC. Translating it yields CASSLVGSSGSKNEQFF.

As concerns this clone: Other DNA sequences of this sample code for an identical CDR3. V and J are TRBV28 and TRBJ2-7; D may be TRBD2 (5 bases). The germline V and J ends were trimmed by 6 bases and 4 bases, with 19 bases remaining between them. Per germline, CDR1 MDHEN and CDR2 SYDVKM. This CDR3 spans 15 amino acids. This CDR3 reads CASSPPGTRSYEQYF. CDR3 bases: TGTGCCAGCAGCCCCCCGGGAACACGGTCGTACGAGCAGTACTTC. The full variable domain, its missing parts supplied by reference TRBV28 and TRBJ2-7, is DVKVTQSSRYLVKRTGEKVFLECVQDMDHENMFWYRQDPGLGLRLIYFSYDVKMKEKGDIPEGYSVSREKKERFSLILESASTNQTSMYLCASSPPGTRSYEQYFGPGTRLTVT.

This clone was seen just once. The CDR3 sequence is CSARPHEQYF. As DNA, the CDR3 is TGCAGTGCTCGGCCGCACGAGCAGTACTTC. V usage is TRBV20-1 and J usage is TRBJ2-7, with D unclear. The CDR3 totals 10 residues. Germline CDR1 DFQATT, CDR2 SNEGSKA (reference sequence). V was trimmed by 5 bases and J by 5 bases, leaving 7 bases between them.

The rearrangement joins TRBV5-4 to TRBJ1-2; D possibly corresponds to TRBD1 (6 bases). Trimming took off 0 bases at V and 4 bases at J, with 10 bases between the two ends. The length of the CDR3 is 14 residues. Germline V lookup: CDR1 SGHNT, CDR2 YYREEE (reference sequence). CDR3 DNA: TGTGCCAGCAGCTTGGTCGACAGGTTCTATGGCTACACCTTC. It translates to CASSLVDRFYGYTF. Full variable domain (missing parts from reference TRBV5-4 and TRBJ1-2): ETGVTQSPTHLIKTRGQQVTLRCSSQSGHNTVSWYQQALGQGPQFIFQYYREEENGRGNFPPRFSGLQFPNYSSELNVNALELDDSALYLCASSLVDRFYGYTFGSGTRLTVV.

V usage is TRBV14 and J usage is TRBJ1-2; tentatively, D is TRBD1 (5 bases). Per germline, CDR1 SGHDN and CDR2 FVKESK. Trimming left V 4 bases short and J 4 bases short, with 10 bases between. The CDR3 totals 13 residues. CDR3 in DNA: TGTGCCAGCAGCCCGACAGACATCTATGGCTACACCTTC. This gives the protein CASSPTDIYGYTF. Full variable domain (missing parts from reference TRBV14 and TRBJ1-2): EAGVTQFPSHSVIEKGQTVTLRCDPISGHDNLYWYRRVMGKEIKFLLHFVKESKQDESGMPNNRFLAERTGGTYSTLKVQPAELEDSGVYFCASSPTDIYGYTFGSGTRLTVV.

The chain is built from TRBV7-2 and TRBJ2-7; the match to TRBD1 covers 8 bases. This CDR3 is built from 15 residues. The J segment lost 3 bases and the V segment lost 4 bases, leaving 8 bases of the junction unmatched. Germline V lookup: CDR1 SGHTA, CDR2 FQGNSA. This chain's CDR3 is CASSSRDRLLYEQYF. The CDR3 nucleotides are TGTGCCAGCAGCTCCCGGGACAGGCTACTCTACGAGCAGTACTTC.

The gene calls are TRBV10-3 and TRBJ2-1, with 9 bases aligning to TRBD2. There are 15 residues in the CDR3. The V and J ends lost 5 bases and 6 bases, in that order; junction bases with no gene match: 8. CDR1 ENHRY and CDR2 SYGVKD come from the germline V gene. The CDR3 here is CAISPGLASLNEQFF. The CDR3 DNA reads TGTGCCATCAGTCCGGGACTAGCTTCTCTCAATGAGCAGTTCTTC.

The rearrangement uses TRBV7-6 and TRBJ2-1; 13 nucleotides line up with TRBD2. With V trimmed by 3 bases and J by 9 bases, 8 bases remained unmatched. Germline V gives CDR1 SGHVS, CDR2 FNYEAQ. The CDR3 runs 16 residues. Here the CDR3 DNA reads TGTGCCAGCAGCTTCAGCCAGGGACTAGCGGGACTTGAGCAGTTCTTC. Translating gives CASSFSQGLAGLEQFF. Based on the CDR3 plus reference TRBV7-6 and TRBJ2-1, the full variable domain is GAGVSQSPRYKVTKRGQDVALRCDPISGHVSLYWYRQALGQGPEFLTYFNYEAQQDKSGLPNDRFSAERPEGSISTLTIQRTEQRDSAMYRCASSFSQGLAGLEQFFGPGTRLTVL.

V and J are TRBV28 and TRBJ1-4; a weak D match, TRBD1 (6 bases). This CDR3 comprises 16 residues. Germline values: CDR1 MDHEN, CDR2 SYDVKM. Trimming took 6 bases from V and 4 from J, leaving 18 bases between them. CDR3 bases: TGTGCCAGCAGCTCCACAAAGGGACACCTTAATGAAAAACTGTTTTTT. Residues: CASSSTKGHLNEKLFF. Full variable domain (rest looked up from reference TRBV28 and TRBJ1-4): DVKVTQSSRYLVKRTGEKVFLECVQDMDHENMFWYRQDPGLGLRLIYFSYDVKMKEKGDIPEGYSVSREKKERFSLILESASTNQTSMYLCASSSTKGHLNEKLFFGSGTQLSVL.

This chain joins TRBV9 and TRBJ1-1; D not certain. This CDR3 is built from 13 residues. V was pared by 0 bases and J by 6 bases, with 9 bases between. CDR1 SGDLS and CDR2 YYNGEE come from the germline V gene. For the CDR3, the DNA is TGTGCCAGCAGCGTAGCCGGAAGCGCTGAAGCTTTCTTT. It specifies CASSVAGSAEAFF.

The CDR3 loop is CASSYHYLRDRGRVEAFF. For the CDR3, the DNA is TGTGCCAGCAGTTACCACTACCTCCGGGACAGGGGTCGGGTTGAAGCTTTCTTT. The rearrangement joins TRBV28 to TRBJ1-1, with 10 bases matching TRBD1. Unmatched junction bases numbered 18, after V lost 4 bases and J lost 7 bases. Germline assignment: CDR1 MDHEN and CDR2 SYDVKM. The CDR3 runs to 18 residues.

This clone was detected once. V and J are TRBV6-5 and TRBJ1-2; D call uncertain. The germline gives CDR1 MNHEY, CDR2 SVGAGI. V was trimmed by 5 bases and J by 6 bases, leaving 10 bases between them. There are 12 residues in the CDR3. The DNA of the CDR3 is TGTGCCAGCAGTCCGGGAGGTAATGGCTACACCTTC. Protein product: CASSPGGNGYTF.

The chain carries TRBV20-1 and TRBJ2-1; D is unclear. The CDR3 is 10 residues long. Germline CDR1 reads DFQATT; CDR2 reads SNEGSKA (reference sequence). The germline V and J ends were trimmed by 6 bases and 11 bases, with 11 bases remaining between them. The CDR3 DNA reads TGCAGTGCCGCCCGCCTGAAGCAGTTCTTC. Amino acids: CSAARLKQFF.

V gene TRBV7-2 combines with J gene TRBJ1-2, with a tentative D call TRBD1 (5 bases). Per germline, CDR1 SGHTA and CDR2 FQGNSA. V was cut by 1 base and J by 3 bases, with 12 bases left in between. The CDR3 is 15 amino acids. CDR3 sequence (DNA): TGTGCCAGCAGCTTAGAATGGGGCAGATACTATGGCTACACCTTC. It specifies CASSLEWGRYYGYTF.

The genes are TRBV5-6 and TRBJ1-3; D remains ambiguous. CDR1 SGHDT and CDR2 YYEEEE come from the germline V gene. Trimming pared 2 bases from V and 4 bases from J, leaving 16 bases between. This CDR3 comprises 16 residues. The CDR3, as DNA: TGTGCCAGCAGCTTAAAAACCCCGACGGGGGGAAACACCATATATTTT. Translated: CASSLKTPTGGNTIYF.

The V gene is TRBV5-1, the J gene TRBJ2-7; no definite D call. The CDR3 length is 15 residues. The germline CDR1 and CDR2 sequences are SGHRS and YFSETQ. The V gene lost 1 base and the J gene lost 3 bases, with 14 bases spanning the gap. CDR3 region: CASSLNLFGDYEQYF. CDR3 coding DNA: TGCGCCAGCAGCTTGAATCTCTTTGGGGACTACGAGCAGTACTTC.

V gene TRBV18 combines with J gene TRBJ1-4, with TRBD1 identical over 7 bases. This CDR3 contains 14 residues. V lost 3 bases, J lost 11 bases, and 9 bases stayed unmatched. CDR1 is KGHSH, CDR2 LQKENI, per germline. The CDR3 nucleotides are TGTGCCAGCTCACCGGGACAGTTGGGGGGGAAACTGTTTTTT. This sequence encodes CASSPGQLGGKLFF. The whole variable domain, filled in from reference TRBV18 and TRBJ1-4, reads NAGVMQNPRHLVRRRGQEARLRCSPMKGHSHVYWYRQLPEEGLKFMVYLQKENIIDESGMPKERFSAEFPKEGPSILRIQQVVRGDSAAYFCASSPGQLGGKLFFGSGTQLSVL.

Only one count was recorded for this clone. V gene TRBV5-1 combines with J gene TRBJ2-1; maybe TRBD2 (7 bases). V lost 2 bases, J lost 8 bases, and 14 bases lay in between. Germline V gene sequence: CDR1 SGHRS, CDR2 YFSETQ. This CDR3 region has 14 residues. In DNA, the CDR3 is TGCGCCAGCAGCTTCGGGGGGCTGGCGGATGAGCAGTTCTTC. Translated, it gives CASSFGGLADEQFF.

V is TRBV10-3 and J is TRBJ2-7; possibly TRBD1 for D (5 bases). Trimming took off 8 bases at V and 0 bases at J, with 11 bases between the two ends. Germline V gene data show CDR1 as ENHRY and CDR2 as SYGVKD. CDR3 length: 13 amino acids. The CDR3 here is CAIGAQSSYEQYF. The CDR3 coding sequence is TGTGCCATCGGGGCCCAAAGCTCCTACGAGCAGTACTTC.

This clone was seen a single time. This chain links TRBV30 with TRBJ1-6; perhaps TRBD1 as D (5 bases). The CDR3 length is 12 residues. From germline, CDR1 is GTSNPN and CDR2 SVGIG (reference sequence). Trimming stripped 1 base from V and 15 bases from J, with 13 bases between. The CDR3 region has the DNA TGTGCCTGGAGTGGGGCCGGGACTCGCCTCCACTTT. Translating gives CAWSGAGTRLHF.

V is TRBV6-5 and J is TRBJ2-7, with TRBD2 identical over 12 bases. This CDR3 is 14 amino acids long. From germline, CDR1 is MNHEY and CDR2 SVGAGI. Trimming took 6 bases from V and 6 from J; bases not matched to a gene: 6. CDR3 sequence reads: CASRPTSGSSEQYF. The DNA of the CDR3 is TGTGCCAGCAGGCCGACTAGCGGGAGTAGCGAGCAGTACTTC.

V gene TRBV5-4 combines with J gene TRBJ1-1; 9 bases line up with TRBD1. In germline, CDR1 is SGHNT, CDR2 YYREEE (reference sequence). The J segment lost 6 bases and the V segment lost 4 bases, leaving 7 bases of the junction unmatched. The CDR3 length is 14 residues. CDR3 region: CASSPGTGIAEAFF. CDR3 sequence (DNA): TGTGCCAGCAGCCCGGGGACAGGGATAGCTGAAGCTTTCTTT.